This T cell receptor beta chain was sequenced in a study of somatic mutations in cytotoxic T cells in rheumatoid arthritis. About the research overall: The flow sorting of some V beta antibody-stained T-cell populations reached nearly 100% purity, and the sorted populations included V beta1+ cells sequenced for TCRB.

Trimming left V 8 bases short and J 3 bases short, with 8 bases between. CDR1 and CDR2 from the germline V gene are SGHTA and FQGNSA. The CDR3 totals 11 residues. Some clones are missing from TCRdb's copy, which holds only in-frame ones; the method was immunoSEQ multiplex PCR. Of approximately 30,000 clones listed, over 80% are singletons. The chain employs TRBV7-2 and TRBJ2-7; D is ambiguous. The sequence was collected from a man aged 50 to 59 in good health. Specimen: CD8+ T cells sorted from blood. DNA for the CDR3: TGTGCCAGCCTGGTAGACTACGAGCAGTACTTC. Amino acid sequence: CASLVDYEQYF.